This T cell receptor beta chain appears in the sequencing data of a study of blood T cell repertoires in COVID-19. Study-level information: Some COVID-19 samples were acute and others convalescent; all came from the United States, Italy and Spain. PBMCs, B-cell-depleted T cells, or T cells were the source of the cDNA or gDNA that made up the material.

Those enrolled, adults aged 18 to 89 years, came from about two dozen US areas. Germline CDR1 is SGHDT and CDR2 is YYEEEE. Trimming pared 4 bases from V and 8 bases from J, leaving 18 bases between. The CDR3 loop spans 14 amino acids. As processed by the authors: Reference gene primer amplification yielded estimated nucleated cell counts. The assay was immunoSEQ multiplex PCR, and TCRdb's table has in-frame clones only and misses some. That table is the source of V, J and clone size, and D and trimming were worked out from the DNA. This sample carries about 320,000 clones, more than 75% of them seen once, and the ten largest clones take approximately 2.5%.

What was sequenced was PBMCs or T cells enriched from blood (not recorded which). The chain recombines TRBV5-6 with TRBJ1-2, with no clear D. The sequence was obtained from a man between 60 and 70 years old who had recovered from COVID-19. CDR3 DNA: TGTGCCAGCAGCCCAGGATTGGAGGCGGGAGGCTACACCTTC. Its protein product is CASSPGLEAGGYTF.